Listed below are T cell receptor beta chains from one sample, sequenced in a study of blood T cells in healthy people across ages. TCRdb re-called the 5' RACE reads through MiXCR, storing one row per CDR3 protein. Among over 750,000 distinct CDR3 sequences, 25% were seen once, and the ten largest hold 9.4%. A further study also used this sample, focusing on T cells of mothers and their children.

Source material: blood. These receptors were obtained from a boy younger than 18 in good health. The CDR3 runs from the conserved cysteine through the conserved F or W. The D gene is left open where the match is weak. Clone size, where shown, is once, few, many, or a class for clones that have expanded.

TRBJ2-5 TRBV24-1 few - CATSDGNGVPSQYF TGTGCCACCAGTGATGGTAACGGCGTCCCCTCCCAGTACTTC
TRBJ2-7 TRBV12-3/TRBV12-4 - TRBD1 CASSLTGTGIKYEQYF TGTGCCAGCAGCTTAACCGGGACAGGGATAAAGTACGAGCAGTACTTC
TRBJ2-1 TRBV7-9 few - CASSLGDNSYNEQFF TGTGCCAGCAGCTTAGGTGACAACTCCTACAATGAGCAGTTCTTC
TRBJ2-4 TRBV27 few TRBD2 CASGRANNIQYF TGTGCCAGCGGGAGGGCTAACAACATTCAGTACTTC
TRBJ1-2 TRBV29-1 - TRBD1 CSVRDSRYYGYTF TGCAGCGTTCGGGACAGCAGATACTATGGCTACACCTTC
TRBJ2-5 TRBV20-1 few - CSARDLRYQETQYF TGCAGTGCTAGAGATCTCAGGTACCAAGAGACCCAGTACTTC
TRBJ2-5 TRBV29-1 - TRBD1 CSVVDRGKVETQYF TGCAGCGTGGTAGACAGGGGGAAAGTAGAGACCCAGTACTTC
TRBJ2-4 TRBV15 - TRBD2 CATSGGLVSKNIQYF TGTGCCACCAGCGGAGGACTAGTCTCGAAAAACATTCAGTACTTC
TRBJ2-7 TRBV18 - - CASSPTSVLTYEQYF TGTGCCAGCTCACCAACGAGCGTCCTAACCTACGAGCAGTACTTC
TRBJ1-1 TRBV5-6 - TRBD1 CASSLGTGTGNTEAFF TGTGCCAGCAGCTTGGGGACCGGGACAGGTAACACTGAAGCTTTCTTT
TRBJ1-2 TRBV5-6 - TRBD1 CASSSGQESSGYTF TGTGCCAGCAGCTCAGGACAGGAATCTTCGGGCTACACCTTC
TRBJ2-3 TRBV15 - - CATSRDPDSSSTDTQYF TGTGCCACCAGCAGAGATCCTGACAGCTCTAGCACAGATACGCAGTATTTT
TRBJ2-3 TRBV12-3/TRBV12-4 few TRBD2 CASSPLAGGDTQYF TGTGCCAGCAGTCCGTTAGCGGGGGGCGATACGCAGTATTTT
TRBJ2-5 TRBV6-1 - - CASSQGGNFGETQYF TGTGCCAGCAGTCAGGGCGGTAATTTCGGGGAGACCCAGTACTTC
TRBJ2-5 TRBV5-1 - - CASSLELGSETQYF TGCGCCAGCAGCTTGGAGTTGGGGAGCGAGACCCAGTACTTC
TRBJ2-4 TRBV20-1 - TRBD1 CSAQTGSTGLAKNIQYF TGCAGTGCTCAGACAGGGTCGACGGGGTTAGCCAAAAACATTCAGTACTTC
TRBJ2-3 TRBV6-2/TRBV6-3 many - CASSYSRDTQYF TGTGCCAGCAGTTACTCCCGTGATACGCAGTATTTT
TRBJ2-1 TRBV5-1 few - CASSLRYGEQFF TGCGCCAGCAGCTTGAGGTATGGTGAGCAGTTCTTC
TRBJ2-2 TRBV29-1 - TRBD2 CSVVFPASGRGWTGELFF TGCAGCGTTGTGTTCCCGGCTAGCGGGAGAGGTTGGACCGGGGAGCTGTTTTTT
TRBJ1-2 TRBV15 - - CATSRGVGYGYTF TGTGCCACCAGCAGGGGGGTTGGCTATGGCTACACCTTC
TRBJ2-5 TRBV7-3 - - CASSLSGGLETQYF TGTGCCAGCAGCTTATCCGGGGGGCTAGAGACCCAGTACTTC
TRBJ2-3 TRBV20-1 few TRBD2 CSASFGGGSEDTQYF TGCAGTGCTAGTTTTGGGGGGGGGTCTGAAGATACGCAGTATTTT
TRBJ2-5 TRBV11-2 - - CASSSGEGPRRETQYF TGTGCCAGCAGCTCAGGGGAAGGACCCAGGCGGGAGACCCAGTACTTC
TRBJ2-7 TRBV28 - TRBD1 CASSLGRTGAYEQYF TGTGCCAGCAGTTTGGGTCGGACAGGGGCCTACGAGCAGTACTTC
TRBJ2-7 TRBV12-5 - - CASGLFLSSYEQYF TGTGCTAGTGGTTTGTTCCTAAGCTCCTACGAGCAGTACTTC
TRBJ2-5 TRBV3-1 - - CASSQDGGGAPETQYF TGTGCCAGCAGCCAAGATGGAGGGGGGGCCCCAGAGACCCAGTACTTC
TRBJ2-1 TRBV7-2 - - CASSFGGKANEQFF TGTGCCAGCAGCTTTGGAGGCAAGGCGAATGAGCAGTTCTTC
TRBJ2-1 TRBV3-1 few TRBD1 CASSQGQGFSPYNEQFF TGTGCCAGCAGCCAAGGACAGGGGTTTAGCCCCTACAATGAGCAGTTCTTC
TRBJ2-1 TRBV29-1 - TRBD2 CSTRLAGYNEQFF TGCAGCACCAGACTAGCGGGATACAATGAGCAGTTCTTC
TRBJ2-3 TRBV7-9 once - CASSSMTTDTQYF TGTGCCAGCAGCTCCATGACCACAGATACGCAGTATTTT